A selection of T cell receptor beta chains follows, all from one sample in a study of T cells after yellow fever vaccination. TCRdb reprocessed the 5' RACE reads via MiXCR and lists one record per CDR3 protein. Of about 94,000 distinct CDR3 sequences detected, about 8.4% appear once; the ten largest clones hold approximately 15%. The material sequenced was CD8+ T cells not binding an NS4B(214-222) dextramer, sorted from PBMCs, taken less than 16 days after the first yellow fever vaccination. These receptors came from a man between 18 and 29 years old who received the YFV17D yellow fever vaccine. Both conserved end residues are part of each CDR3. Fields, in order: V gene, clone size, J gene, CDR3 protein. Clone sizes are given selectively: once, few, many, or a class where the clone is expanded.

TRBV5-5	few	TRBJ1-2	CASSLAYGYTF
TRBV15	.	TRBJ1-5	CATSRAGPYQPQHF
TRBV11-1	few	TRBJ1-1	CASSSFSTGTEAFF
TRBV7-9	.	TRBJ2-6	CASSFSAVLSGANVLTF
TRBV6-5	.	TRBJ2-2	CASSYSRSGELFF
TRBV20-1	few	TRBJ1-1	CSAEQRNTEAFF
TRBV11-3	few	TRBJ2-1	CASSPRTRSGNEQFF
TRBV7-6	.	TRBJ1-1	CASSLGAGEAFF
TRBV6-1	.	TRBJ2-3	CASRPGPNSFSSTDTQYF
TRBV10-3	few	TRBJ2-1	CAIRGQGRDEQFF
TRBV29-1	few	TRBJ2-7	CSARGTGGLEQYF
TRBV7-6	few	TRBJ2-7	CANSQGTGTYEQYF
TRBV5-1	.	TRBJ2-1	CASRDRQGRSYNEQFF
TRBV13	.	TRBJ2-3	CASSPGLAEDTQYF
TRBV3-1	many	TRBJ2-5	CASSQSAEETQYF
TRBV18	few	TRBJ1-2	CASSPPGQGGGYTF
TRBV18	.	TRBJ1-1	CASSPPDRVVGTEAFF
TRBV3-1	.	TRBJ2-4	CASSHSSWGLAKNIQYF
TRBV4-1	.	TRBJ1-6	CASRGGLYNSPLHF
TRBV2	few	TRBJ2-3	CASWDRETDTQYF
TRBV7-9	.	TRBJ2-5	CASSSSQGAGETQYF
TRBV4-1	.	TRBJ1-1	CASSQVLGQRNTEAFF
TRBV6-2/TRBV6-3	few	TRBJ1-1	CASTTGGTEAFF
TRBV20-1	.	TRBJ2-3	CSAKPPGGTSLPDTQYF
TRBV7-9	few	TRBJ1-1	CASSQDSLNTEAFF
TRBV6-5	.	TRBJ2-2	CASSYGQVYTGELFF
TRBV7-9	.	TRBJ1-2	CASSLPRDNGYTF
TRBV10-3	many	TRBJ2-7	CAISEFGGVISYEQYF
TRBV4-1	.	TRBJ2-5	CASSRPDGREETQYF
TRBV19	.	TRBJ2-5	CASTPMGAGPEETQYF
TRBV6-5	.	TRBJ2-7	CASSYSFAQGIGGEQYF